This note documents a single T cell receptor (beta chain) sequence. Antigen unknown. This entry is derived from a study of cytomegalovirus exposure and HLA in healthy donors. Study conclusions and caveats: A later analysis showed TCR association rates differing by HLA locus, peaking at DRB1 and lowest at HLA-C. Follow-up analysis seemed to connect common viral pathogens with several of the most significant clusters identified.

The PCR employed 60 Vbeta primers together with 13 Jbeta primers. This table comes from immunoSEQ multiplex PCR, and its TCRdb copy is limited to in-frame clones, with some not included. Here the sample spans 210,000 or so clones, around 88% being singletons. Germline values: CDR1 SGHRS, CDR2 YFSETQ. The ends lost 2 bases at V and 4 bases at J; junction bases unmatched: 10. This CDR3 is built from 17 residues. The chain links TRBV5-1 to TRBJ2-7; the match to TRBD1 covers 12 bases. This receptor was identified in a woman aged 18-29 years in good health and CMV-seronegative. Sequences were obtained from PBMCs. The CDR3 DNA reads TGCGCCAGCAGCTTCCTTGAGGGACAGGGGGCAACGTACGAGCAGTACTTC. This encodes CASSFLEGQGATYEQYF.